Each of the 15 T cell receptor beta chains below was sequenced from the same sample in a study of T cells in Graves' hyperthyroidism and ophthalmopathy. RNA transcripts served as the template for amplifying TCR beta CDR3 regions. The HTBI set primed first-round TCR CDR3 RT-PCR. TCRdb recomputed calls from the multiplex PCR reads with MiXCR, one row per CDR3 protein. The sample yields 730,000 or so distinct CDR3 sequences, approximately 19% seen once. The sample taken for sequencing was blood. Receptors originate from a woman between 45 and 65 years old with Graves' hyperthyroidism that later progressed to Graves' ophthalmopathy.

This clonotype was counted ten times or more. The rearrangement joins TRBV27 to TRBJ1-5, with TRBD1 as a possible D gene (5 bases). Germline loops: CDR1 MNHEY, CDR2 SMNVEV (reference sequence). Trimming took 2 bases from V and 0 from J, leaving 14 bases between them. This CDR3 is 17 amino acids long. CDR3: CASSLRAGTLSNQPQHF. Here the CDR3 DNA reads TGTGCCAGCAGTTTACGCGCCGGGACCCTTAGCAATCAGCCCCAGCATTTT.

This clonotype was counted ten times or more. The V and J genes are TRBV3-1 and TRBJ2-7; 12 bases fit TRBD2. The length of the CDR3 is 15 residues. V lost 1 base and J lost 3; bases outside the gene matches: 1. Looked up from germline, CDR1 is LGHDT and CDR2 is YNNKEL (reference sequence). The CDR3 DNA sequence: TGTGCCAGCAGCCAAGGACTAGCGGGGGACTACGAGCAGTACTTC. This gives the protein CASSQGLAGDYEQYF.

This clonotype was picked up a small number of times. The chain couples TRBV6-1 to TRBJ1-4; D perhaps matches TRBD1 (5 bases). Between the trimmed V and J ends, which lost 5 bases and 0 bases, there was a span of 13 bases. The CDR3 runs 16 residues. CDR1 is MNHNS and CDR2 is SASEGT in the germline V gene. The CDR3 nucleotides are TGTGCCAGCAGTAGACGGGGCGGTACAACTAATGAAAAACTGTTTTTT. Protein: CASSRRGGTTNEKLFF.

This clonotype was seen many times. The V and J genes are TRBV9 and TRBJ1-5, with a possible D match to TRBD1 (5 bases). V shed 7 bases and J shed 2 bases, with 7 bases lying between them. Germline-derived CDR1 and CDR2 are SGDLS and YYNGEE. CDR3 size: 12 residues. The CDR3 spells CASGTRNQPQHF. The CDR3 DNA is TGTGCCAGCGGGACCCGCAATCAGCCCCAGCATTTT.

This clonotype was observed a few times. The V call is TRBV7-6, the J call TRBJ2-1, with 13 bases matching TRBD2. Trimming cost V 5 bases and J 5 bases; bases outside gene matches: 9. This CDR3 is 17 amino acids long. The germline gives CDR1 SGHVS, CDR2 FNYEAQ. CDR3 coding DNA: TGTGCCAGCAGCGCGACTAGCGGGGGGCCCAGCCACAATGAGCAGTTCTTC. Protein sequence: CASSATSGGPSHNEQFF.

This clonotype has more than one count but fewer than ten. CDR3 protein: CASSFSDRANNEQFF. The CDR3, as DNA: TGTGCCAGCAGCTTTTCGGACAGGGCCAACAATGAGCAGTTCTTC. The chain uses TRBV7-9 and TRBJ2-1; 8 bases map to TRBD1. CDR3 length: 15 residues. Per the germline V gene, CDR1 is SEHNR and CDR2 is FQNEAQ (reference sequence). V gave up 3 bases and J gave up 5 bases; unmatched junction bases: 6.

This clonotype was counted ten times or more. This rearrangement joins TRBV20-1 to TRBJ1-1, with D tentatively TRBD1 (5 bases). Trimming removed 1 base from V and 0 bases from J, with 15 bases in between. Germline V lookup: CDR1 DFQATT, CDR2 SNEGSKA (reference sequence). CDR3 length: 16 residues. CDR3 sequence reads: CSARGQGIIMNTEAFF. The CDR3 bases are TGCAGTGCTAGAGGGCAGGGAATTATCATGAACACTGAAGCTTTCTTT.

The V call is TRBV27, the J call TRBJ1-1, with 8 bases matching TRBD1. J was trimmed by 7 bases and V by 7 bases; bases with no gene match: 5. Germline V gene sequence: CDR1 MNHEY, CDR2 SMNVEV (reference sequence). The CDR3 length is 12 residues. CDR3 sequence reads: CASTSGGSEAFF. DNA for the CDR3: TGTGCCAGCACGTCAGGGGGCAGTGAAGCTTTCTTT.

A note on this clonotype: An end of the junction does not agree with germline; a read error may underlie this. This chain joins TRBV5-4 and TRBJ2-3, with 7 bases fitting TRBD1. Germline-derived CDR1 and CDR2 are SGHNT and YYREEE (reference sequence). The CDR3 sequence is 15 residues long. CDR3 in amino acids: CASSERQGNTGTQYF. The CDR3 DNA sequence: TGTGCCAGCAGCGAGAGACAGGGAAACACAGGTACGCAGTATTTT.

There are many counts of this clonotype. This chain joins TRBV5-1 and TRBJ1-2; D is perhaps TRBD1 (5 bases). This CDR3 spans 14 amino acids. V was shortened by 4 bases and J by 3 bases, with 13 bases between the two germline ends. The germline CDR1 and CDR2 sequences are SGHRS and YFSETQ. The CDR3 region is CASSHSATDYGYTF. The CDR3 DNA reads TGCGCCAGCAGCCACTCAGCGACAGACTATGGCTACACCTTC.

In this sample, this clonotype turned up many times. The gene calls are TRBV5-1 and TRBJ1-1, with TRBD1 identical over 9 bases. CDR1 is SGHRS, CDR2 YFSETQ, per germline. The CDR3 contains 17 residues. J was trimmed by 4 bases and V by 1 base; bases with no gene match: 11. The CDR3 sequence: CASSLTPGQGDGTEAFF. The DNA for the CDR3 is TGCGCCAGCAGCTTGACTCCGGGACAGGGAGACGGCACTGAAGCTTTCTTT.

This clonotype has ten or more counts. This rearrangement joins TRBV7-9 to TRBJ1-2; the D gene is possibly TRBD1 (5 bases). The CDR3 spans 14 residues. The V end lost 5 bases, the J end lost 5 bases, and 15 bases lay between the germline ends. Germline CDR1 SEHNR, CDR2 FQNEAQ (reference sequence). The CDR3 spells CASSPTGGSYGYTF. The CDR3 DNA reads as TGTGCCAGCAGCCCCACCGGGGGGAGTTATGGCTACACCTTC.

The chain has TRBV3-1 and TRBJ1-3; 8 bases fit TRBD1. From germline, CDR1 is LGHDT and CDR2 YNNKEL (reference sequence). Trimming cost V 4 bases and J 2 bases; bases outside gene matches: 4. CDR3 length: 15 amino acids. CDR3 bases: TGTGCCAGCAGCCCACCGACAGGGGCTGGAAACACCATATATTTT. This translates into CASSPPTGAGNTIYF.

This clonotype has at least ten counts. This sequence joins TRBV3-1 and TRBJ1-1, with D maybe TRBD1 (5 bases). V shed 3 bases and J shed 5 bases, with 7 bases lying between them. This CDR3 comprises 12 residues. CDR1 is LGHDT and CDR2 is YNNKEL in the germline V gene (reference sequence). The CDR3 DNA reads TGTGCCAGCAGCCAGGAGGGGACTGAAGCTTTCTTT. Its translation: CASSQEGTEAFF.

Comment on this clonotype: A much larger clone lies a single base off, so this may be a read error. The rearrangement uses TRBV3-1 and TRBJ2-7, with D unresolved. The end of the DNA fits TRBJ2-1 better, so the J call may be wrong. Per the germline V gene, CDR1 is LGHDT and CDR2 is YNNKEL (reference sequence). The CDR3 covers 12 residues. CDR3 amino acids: CASLGMGYEQFF. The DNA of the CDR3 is TGTGCCAGTCTCGGAATGGGCTACGAGCAGTTCTTC.